The sequence of this T cell receptor (beta chain) was determined in a study of CD8+CD57+ T cells in acquired aplastic anemia. Profiling that covered TCR beta VDJ and CDR3 relied on genomic DNA as its template. TCRdb recomputed calls from the reads with MiXCR, one row per CDR3 protein. Here the sample spans 100,000 to 150,000 distinct CDR3 sequences, 40% to 60% being singletons. Comment on this clonotype: Its antigen is unidentified.

Findings of the study overall: Patients did not significantly differ from controls in CD8+ Simpson's diversity. A set of around 30 CD8+ CDR3 sequences was shared between patients and controls, and these sequences appeared highly expressed in patients.

This receptor was obtained from a human donor in good health, serving as a control. Sample: sorted CD4+, CD8+, or CD8+CD57+ T cells (not recorded which) from PBMCs.

The CDR3 sequence is CSARQANQPQHF. In nucleotides, the CDR3 is TGCAGTGCGAGACAGGCTAATCAGCCCCAGCATTTT. V is TRBV20-1 and J is TRBJ1-5, with D maybe TRBD1 (6 bases). Trimming left V 6 bases short and J 4 bases short, with 10 bases between. This CDR3 is built from 12 residues. The V gene's germline CDR1 is DFQATT and CDR2 SNEGSKA (reference sequence).